These T cell receptor beta chains were read from a single sample in a study of cytomegalovirus exposure and HLA in healthy donors. Here immunoSEQ multiplex PCR was the method, and the copy in TCRdb shows in-frame clones only, minus some. The sample has about 190,000 clones, roughly 80% seen once. The sample taken for sequencing was PBMCs. The origin of the receptors is a woman between 50 and 59 years old in good health and CMV-seropositive. The CDR3 runs from the conserved cysteine through the conserved F or W. A D gene is named only where the DNA matches it firmly. Clone size, where shown, is once, few, many, or a class for clones that have expanded.

TRBV9	-	TRBJ1-3	-	CASSPDSLSGNTIYF	TGTGCCAGCAGCCCGGACAGTCTCTCTGGAAACACCATATATTTT
TRBV6-5	TRBD1	TRBJ1-2	-	CASFPGQGARGYTF	TGTGCCAGCTTCCCGGGTCAGGGGGCGCGGGGCTACACCTTC
TRBV4-3	TRBD1	TRBJ2-7	-	CASSQVFTGEAKYPYEQYF	TGCGCCAGCAGCCAAGTCTTCACAGGGGAAGCGAAGTATCCCTACGAGCAGTACTTC
TRBV6-1	-	TRBJ2-3	-	CASSRTRKNTDTQYF	TGTGCCAGCAGTCGAACCAGGAAAAACACAGATACGCAGTATTTT
TRBV7-9	-	TRBJ1-2	-	CASSLVYQGTGYTF	TGTGCCAGCAGCTTAGTATACCAGGGGACTGGCTACACCTTC
TRBV19	-	TRBJ1-2	-	CASRTADRNPYGYTF	TGTGCCAGTAGAACTGCCGACAGGAACCCCTATGGCTACACCTTC
TRBV6-1	TRBD1	TRBJ1-1	-	CASSDPGQGITEAFF	TGTGCCAGCAGTGACCCGGGACAGGGGATCACTGAAGCTTTCTTT
TRBV2	TRBD1	TRBJ1-5	-	CASSESWQGGGPQHF	TGTGCCAGCAGTGAGAGCTGGCAGGGGGGAGGGCCCCAGCATTTT
TRBV11-2	-	TRBJ2-5	-	CASLGGPGETQYF	TGTGCCAGCCTCGGGGGGCCGGGAGAGACCCAGTACTTC
TRBV5-8	-	TRBJ2-2	-	CASSRTAGPMNTGELFF	TGTGCCAGCAGCCGGACAGCGGGGCCCATGAACACCGGGGAGCTGTTTTTT
TRBV5-1	-	TRBJ2-7	-	CASSSQGPGYEQYF	TGCGCCAGCAGCTCACAGGGCCCGGGCTACGAGCAGTACTTC
TRBV6-1	-	TRBJ1-2	-	CASSVVRAARGYTF	TGTGCCAGCAGTGTGGTGCGGGCGGCACGGGGCTACACCTTC
TRBV28	TRBD1	TRBJ1-2	-	CASSGVDRVGDGYTF	TGTGCCAGCAGTGGGGTCGACAGGGTAGGGGATGGCTACACCTTC
TRBV4-1	TRBD2	TRBJ2-1	-	CAIPWTSGGRFSYNEQFF	TGCGCCATCCCATGGACTAGCGGGGGCCGCTTCTCCTACAATGAGCAGTTCTTC
TRBV7-2	TRBD1	TRBJ2-3	-	CASSPGGTGVLDTQYF	TGCGCCAGCAGCCCCGGGGGGACAGGGGTTTTGGATACGCAGTATTTT
TRBV7-6	-	TRBJ1-6	few	CASSMDSRRSPLHF	TGTGCCAGCAGCATGGACTCTCGTCGGTCACCCCTCCACTTT
TRBV7-6	TRBD1	TRBJ1-4	-	CASSSTGYEKLFF	TGTGCCAGCAGCTCGACAGGGTATGAAAAACTGTTTTTT
TRBV29-1	TRBD1	TRBJ1-2	-	CSVENGQGASGYTF	TGCAGCGTTGAAAACGGACAGGGGGCGAGTGGCTACACCTTC
TRBV6-1	-	TRBJ2-1	-	CASNPGLAGDEQFF	TGTGCCAGCAACCCCGGACTGGCGGGCGATGAGCAGTTCTTC
TRBV5-6	-	TRBJ1-5	-	CASSLAGAPNQPQHF	TGTGCCAGCAGCTTGGCAGGGGCCCCCAATCAGCCCCAGCATTTT
TRBV6-1	TRBD1	TRBJ2-3	-	CASSKQGDGTDTQYF	TGTGCCAGCTCAAAGCAGGGGGATGGCACAGATACGCAGTATTTT
TRBV7-3	-	TRBJ2-1	-	CASSKNPTDNEQFF	TGTGCCAGCAGCAAAAACCCAACAGACAATGAGCAGTTCTTC
TRBV7-6	-	TRBJ1-3	-	CASSLTGISGNTIYF	TGTGCCAGCAGCTTAACAGGGATCTCTGGAAACACCATATATTTT
TRBV5-6	TRBD2	TRBJ2-1	-	CASSLALLAGHNEQFF	TGTGCCAGCAGCTTGGCCTTACTAGCGGGGCACAATGAGCAGTTCTTC
TRBV6-5	-	TRBJ2-1	-	CASTYTVESLYNEQFF	TGTGCCAGCACTTACACGGTAGAGTCACTCTACAATGAGCAGTTCTTC
TRBV7-4	-	TRBJ2-5	-	CARTRGDQETQYF	TGTGCCAGGACTCGCGGGGACCAAGAGACCCAGTACTTC
TRBV30	-	TRBJ1-5	few	CAWSGTDNQPQHF	TGTGCCTGGAGTGGGACAGACAATCAGCCCCAGCATTTT
TRBV5-4	TRBD1	TRBJ1-2	-	CASSLETGSGYTF	TGTGCCAGCAGCTTGGAGACAGGGAGTGGCTACACCTTC
TRBV7-6	TRBD2	TRBJ2-2	few	CASSEGLVDYGELFF	TGTGCCAGCAGCGAGGGACTAGTGGACTACGGGGAGCTGTTTTTT
TRBV5-5	-	TRBJ1-1	-	CASSLWTDTEAFF	TGTGCCAGCAGCTTATGGACAGACACTGAAGCTTTCTTT
TRBV2	-	TRBJ2-3	few	CASHGRHSTDTQYF	TGTGCCAGCCATGGCCGCCACAGCACAGATACGCAGTATTTT
TRBV27	-	TRBJ2-5	-	CASSPKWVGETQYF	TGTGCCAGCAGTCCGAAGTGGGTCGGGGAGACCCAGTACTTC
TRBV6-6	-	TRBJ1-1	-	CASRPGRLNTEAFF	TGTGCCAGCAGGCCGGGGAGATTGAACACTGAAGCTTTCTTT
TRBV5-4	-	TRBJ1-2	-	CASSPSRDRSVGYTF	TGTGCCAGCAGCCCCAGCAGGGATAGGAGTGTGGGCTACACCTTC
TRBV7-9	-	TRBJ1-2	-	CASADRFYGYTF	TGTGCCAGCGCGGACAGATTTTATGGCTACACCTTC
TRBV12-5	-	TRBJ2-1	-	CASGLSSGGTLYNEQFF	TGTGCTAGTGGTTTGAGTAGTGGTGGGACACTTTACAATGAGCAGTTCTTC
TRBV7-9	TRBD2	TRBJ2-3	-	CASSWAGVTPSTDTQYF	TGTGCCAGCAGCTGGGCGGGGGTAACACCTAGCACAGATACGCAGTATTTT
TRBV5-4	-	TRBJ1-2	-	CASSLGSGDGYTF	TGTGCCAGCAGCTTGGGGTCAGGGGATGGCTACACCTTC
TRBV29-1	-	TRBJ2-1	-	CSVLAGIIGYNEQFF	TGCAGCGTTTTAGCCGGGATTATAGGGTACAATGAGCAGTTCTTC
TRBV7-2	-	TRBJ2-3	-	CASSFQQWDTQYF	TGTGCCAGCAGCTTCCAACAGTGGGATACGCAGTATTTT
TRBV11-3	-	TRBJ1-1	-	CASSLVGGTEAFF	TGTGCCAGCAGCCTCGTCGGGGGAACTGAAGCTTTCTTT
TRBV11-3	TRBD1	TRBJ1-6	-	CASSSLGGGNSPLHF	TGTGCCAGCAGCTCATTAGGAGGGGGCAACTCACCCCTCCACTTT
TRBV9	TRBD1	TRBJ2-5	-	CASSEGTGMETQYF	TGTGCCAGCAGCGAGGGGACAGGGATGGAGACCCAGTACTTC
TRBV4-3	TRBD1	TRBJ1-2	once	CASSPSPQGEHGYTF	TGCGCCAGCAGCCCCAGTCCCCAGGGGGAGCATGGCTACACCTTC